The 3 T cell receptor beta chains presented below share a single source sample, sequenced in a study of T cells after yellow fever vaccination (dated by TCRdb to about 2019). The method behind the library was 5' RACE. This sample was sequenced with an Illumina HiSeq 2500. Through fastp at Q25 and MiXCR, TCRdb rebuilt clones from the public reads, retaining in-frame beta chains. CDR3 protein duplicates are merged, each entry listing the most common genes and DNA. The sample data list some 350,000 distinct CDR3 sequences, and 8.7% of these were observed just once. About a sixth of the sample rests with the top ten. The treatment or condition label here, explained by the study, means: live attenuated yellow fever vaccine strain. Here the sequenced sample was PBMCs, taken on the day of the first yellow fever vaccination. All receptors derive from a man aged 18 to 30 who received the YFV17D yellow fever vaccine.

There are many counts of this clonotype. The rearrangement joins TRBV12-3 or TRBV12-4 to TRBJ1-2; weak D call: TRBD1 (5 bases). The CDR3 totals 14 residues. Trimming cost V 0 bases and J 5 bases, with 10 bases left between them. CDR3 protein: CASSLAGSGYGYTF. The CDR3 DNA follows: TGTGCCAGCAGTTTAGCGGGTTCAGGGTATGGCTACACCTTC.

V gene TRBV6-2 or TRBV6-3 combines with J gene TRBJ2-2; 7 bases are shared with TRBD1. This CDR3 comprises 16 residues. Unmatched junction bases numbered 8, after V lost 2 bases and J lost 5 bases. In germline, CDR1 is MNHEY, CDR2 SVGEGT. The CDR3 DNA sequence: TGTGCCAGCAGTTACCTCGGACAGGATGAAACCGGGGAGCTGTTTTTT. This translates into CASSYLGQDETGELFF.

The genes are TRBV20-1 and TRBJ2-1; D unresolved. CDR3 length: 14 residues. V lost 5 bases to trimming and J lost 4 bases, with 15 bases between them. Germline V CDR1 and CDR2: DFQATT, SNEGSKA (reference sequence). The CDR3, as DNA: TGCAGTGCTTCGGACGGCCGTTCTTACAATGAGCAGTTCTTC. It yields the protein CSASDGRSYNEQFF.